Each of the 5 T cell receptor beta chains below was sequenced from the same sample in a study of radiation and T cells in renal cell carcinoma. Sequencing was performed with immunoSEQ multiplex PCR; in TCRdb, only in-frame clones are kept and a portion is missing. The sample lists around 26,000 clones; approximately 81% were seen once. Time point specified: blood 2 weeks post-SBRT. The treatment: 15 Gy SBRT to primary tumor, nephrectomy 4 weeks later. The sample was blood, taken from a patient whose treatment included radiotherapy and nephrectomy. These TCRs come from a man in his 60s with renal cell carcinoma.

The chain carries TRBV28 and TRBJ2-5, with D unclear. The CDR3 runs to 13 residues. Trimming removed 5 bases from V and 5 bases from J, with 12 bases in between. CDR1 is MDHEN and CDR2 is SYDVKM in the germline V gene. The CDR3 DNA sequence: TGTGCCAGCAGTACCGGAAGCCTCGAGACCCAGTACTTC. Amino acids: CASSTGSLETQYF.

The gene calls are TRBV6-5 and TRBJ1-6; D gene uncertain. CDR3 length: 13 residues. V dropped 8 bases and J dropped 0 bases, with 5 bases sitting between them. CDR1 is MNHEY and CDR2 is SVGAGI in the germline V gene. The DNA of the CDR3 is TGTGCCAGCGGAGCCTCCTATAATTCACCCCTCCACTTT. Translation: CASGASYNSPLHF.

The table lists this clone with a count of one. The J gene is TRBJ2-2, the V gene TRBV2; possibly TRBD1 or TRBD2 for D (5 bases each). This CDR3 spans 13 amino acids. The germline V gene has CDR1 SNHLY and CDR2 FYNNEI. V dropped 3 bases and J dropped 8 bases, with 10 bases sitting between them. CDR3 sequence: CASSDGGEGELFF. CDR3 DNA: TGTGCCAGCAGTGATGGGGGTGAGGGGGAGCTGTTTTTT.

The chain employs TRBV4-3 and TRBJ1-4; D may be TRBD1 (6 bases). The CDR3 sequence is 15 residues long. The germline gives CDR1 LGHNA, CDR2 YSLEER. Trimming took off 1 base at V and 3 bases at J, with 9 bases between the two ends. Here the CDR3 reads CASSQVGGPNEKLFF. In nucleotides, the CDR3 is TGCGCCAGCAGCCAAGTGGGGGGGCCTAATGAAAAACTGTTTTTT.

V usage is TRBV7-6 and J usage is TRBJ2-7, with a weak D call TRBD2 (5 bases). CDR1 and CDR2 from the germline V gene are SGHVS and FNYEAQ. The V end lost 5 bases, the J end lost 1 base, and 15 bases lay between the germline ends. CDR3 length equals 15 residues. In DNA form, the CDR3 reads TGTGCCAGCAGCCGTACACGGGAACGGTCCTACGAGCAGTACTTC. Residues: CASSRTRERSYEQYF.